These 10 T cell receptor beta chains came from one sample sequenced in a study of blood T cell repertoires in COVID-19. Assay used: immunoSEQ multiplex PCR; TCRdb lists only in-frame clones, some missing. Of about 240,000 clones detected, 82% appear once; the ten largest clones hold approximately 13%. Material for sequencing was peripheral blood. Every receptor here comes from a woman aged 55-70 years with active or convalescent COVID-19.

The CDR3 nucleotides are TGCAGCGTTGAAAAAGGGGCCCAGATGGGTGGCTACACCTTC. Translation gives CSVEKGAQMGGYTF. J is TRBJ1-2 and V is TRBV29-1; tentatively, D is TRBD1 (5 bases). This CDR3 comprises 14 residues. Per the germline V gene, CDR1 is SQVTM and CDR2 is ANQGSEA. The V end was cut by 2 bases, the J end by 7 bases, with 17 bases between.

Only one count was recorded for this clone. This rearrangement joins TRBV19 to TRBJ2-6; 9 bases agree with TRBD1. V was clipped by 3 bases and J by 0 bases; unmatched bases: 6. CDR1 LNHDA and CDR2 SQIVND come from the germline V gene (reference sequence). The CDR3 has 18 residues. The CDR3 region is CASSILGTGTSGANVLTF. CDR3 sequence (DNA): TGTGCCAGTAGTATCTTGGGGACAGGGACCTCTGGGGCCAACGTCCTGACTTTC. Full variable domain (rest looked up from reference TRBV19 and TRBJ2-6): DGGITQSPKYLFRKEGQNVTLSCEQNLNHDAMYWYRQDPGQGLRLIYYSQIVNDFQKGDIAEGYSVSREKKESFPLTVTSAQKNPTAFYLCASSILGTGTSGANVLTFGAGSRLTVL.

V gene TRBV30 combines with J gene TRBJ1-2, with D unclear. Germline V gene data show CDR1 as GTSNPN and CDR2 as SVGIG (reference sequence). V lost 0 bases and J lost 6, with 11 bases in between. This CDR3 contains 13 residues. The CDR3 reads CAWSVQAEDGYTF. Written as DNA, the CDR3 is TGTGCCTGGAGTGTACAAGCAGAGGATGGCTACACCTTC.

CDR3 sequence reads: CASTGQTYNEQFF. As DNA, the CDR3 is TGTGCCAGCACCGGACAGACATACAATGAGCAGTTCTTC. V gene TRBV2 combines with J gene TRBJ2-1; the D gene is possibly TRBD1 (6 bases). Deletions cut 7 bases from V and 4 bases from J, with 11 bases between. The CDR3 extends over 13 amino acids. CDR1 is SNHLY, CDR2 FYNNEI, per germline.

This chain's CDR3 is CASSQGQGLYGYTF. Here the CDR3 DNA reads TGTGCCAGCAGCCAGGGACAGGGCCTCTATGGCTACACCTTC. The chain uses TRBV3-1 (or the pseudogene TRBV3-2) and TRBJ1-2; 9 bases line up with TRBD1. The V segment lost 3 bases and the J segment 4 bases; nucleotides outside the gene matches: 3. The CDR3 sequence is 14 residues long. The germline V gene has CDR1 LGHDT and CDR2 YNNKEL (reference sequence).

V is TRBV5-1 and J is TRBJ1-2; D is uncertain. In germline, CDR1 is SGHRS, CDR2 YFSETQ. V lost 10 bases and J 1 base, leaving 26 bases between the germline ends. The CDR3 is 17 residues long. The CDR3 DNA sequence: TGCGCCCCAGACCGAGTGGGTTGGGCTCCTTATAACTATGGCTACACCTTC. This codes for CAPDRVGWAPYNYGYTF.

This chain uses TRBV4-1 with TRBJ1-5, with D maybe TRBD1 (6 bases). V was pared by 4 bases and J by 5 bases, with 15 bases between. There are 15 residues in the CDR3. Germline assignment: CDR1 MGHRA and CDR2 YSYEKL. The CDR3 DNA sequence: TGCGCCAGCAGCCCAGTAATGGGGGGGCATCAGCCCCAGCATTTT. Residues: CASSPVMGGHQPQHF.

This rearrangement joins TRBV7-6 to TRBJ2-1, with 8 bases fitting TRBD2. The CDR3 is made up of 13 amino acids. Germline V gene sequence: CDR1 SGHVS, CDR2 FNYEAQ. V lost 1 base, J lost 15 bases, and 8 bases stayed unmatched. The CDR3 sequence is CASSLGSGAPPFF. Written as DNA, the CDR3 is TGTGCCAGCAGCTTAGGTAGCGGGGCTCCTCCGTTCTTC.

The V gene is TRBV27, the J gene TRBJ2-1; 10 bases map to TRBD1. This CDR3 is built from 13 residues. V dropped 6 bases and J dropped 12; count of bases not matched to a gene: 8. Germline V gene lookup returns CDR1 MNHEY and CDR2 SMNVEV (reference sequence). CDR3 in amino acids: CASSLRQGARQFF. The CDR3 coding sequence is TGTGCCAGCAGCCTCAGACAGGGGGCTAGGCAGTTCTTC.

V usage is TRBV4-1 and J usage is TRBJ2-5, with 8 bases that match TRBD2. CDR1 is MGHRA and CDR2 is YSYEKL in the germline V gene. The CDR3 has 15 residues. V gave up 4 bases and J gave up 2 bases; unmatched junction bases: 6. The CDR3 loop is CASSRLPGGQETQYF. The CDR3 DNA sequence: TGCGCCAGCAGCCGCCTACCGGGGGGGCAAGAGACCCAGTACTTC.